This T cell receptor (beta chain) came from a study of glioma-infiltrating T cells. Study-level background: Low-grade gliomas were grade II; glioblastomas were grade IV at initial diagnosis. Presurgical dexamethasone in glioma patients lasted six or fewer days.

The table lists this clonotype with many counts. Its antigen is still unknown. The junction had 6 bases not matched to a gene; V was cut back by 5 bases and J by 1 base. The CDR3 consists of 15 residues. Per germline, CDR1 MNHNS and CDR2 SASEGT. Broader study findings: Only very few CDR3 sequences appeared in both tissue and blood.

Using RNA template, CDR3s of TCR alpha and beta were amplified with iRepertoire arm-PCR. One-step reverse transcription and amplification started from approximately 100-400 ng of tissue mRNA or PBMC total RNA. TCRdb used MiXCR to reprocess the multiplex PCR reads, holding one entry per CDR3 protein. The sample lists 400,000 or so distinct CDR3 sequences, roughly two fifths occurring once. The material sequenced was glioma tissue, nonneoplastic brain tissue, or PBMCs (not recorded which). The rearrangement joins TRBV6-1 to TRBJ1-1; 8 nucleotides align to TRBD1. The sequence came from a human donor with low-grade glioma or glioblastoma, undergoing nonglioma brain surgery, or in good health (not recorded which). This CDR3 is CASSSTGGTNTEAFF. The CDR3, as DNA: TGTGCCAGCAGTTCAACAGGGGGGACGAACACTGAAGCTTTCTTT.